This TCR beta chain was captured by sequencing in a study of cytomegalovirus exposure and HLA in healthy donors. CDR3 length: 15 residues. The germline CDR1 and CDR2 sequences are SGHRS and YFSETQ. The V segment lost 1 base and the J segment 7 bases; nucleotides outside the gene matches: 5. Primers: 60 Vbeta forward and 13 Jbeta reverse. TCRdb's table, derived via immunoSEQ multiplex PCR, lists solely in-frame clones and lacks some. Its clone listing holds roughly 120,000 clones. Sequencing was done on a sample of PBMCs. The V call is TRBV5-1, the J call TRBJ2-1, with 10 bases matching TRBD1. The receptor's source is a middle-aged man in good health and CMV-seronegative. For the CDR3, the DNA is TGCGCCAGCAGCTTGTTGGGACAGGGGACAAATGAGCAGTTCTTC. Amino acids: CASSLLGQGTNEQFF.